This T cell receptor beta chain comes out of a study of blood T cell repertoires in COVID-19. V dropped 7 bases and J dropped 0 bases, with 6 bases sitting between them. Germline V lookup: CDR1 KGHDR, CDR2 SFDVKD. The CDR3 has 14 residues. Libraries were prepared by immunoSEQ multiplex PCR; TCRdb keeps only in-frame clonotypes and omits some of them. The repertoire holds more than 55,000 clones, 80% to 90% seen once, with 8.3% in the top ten. The specimen was peripheral blood. The sequence was obtained from a human donor with active COVID-19. The donor label of this sample is uncertain. The rearrangement uses TRBV24-1 and TRBJ2-6; D gene unclear. Here the CDR3 reads CATRPGSGANVLTF. The CDR3 DNA sequence: TGTGCCACCAGGCCGGGCTCTGGGGCCAACGTCCTGACTTTC.